Listed below are T cell receptor beta chains from one sample, sequenced in a study of blood T cell repertoires in COVID-19. Clones were sequenced by immunoSEQ multiplex PCR, and TCRdb holds only the in-frame ones, with some missing. The sample carries some 62,000 clones, approximately 90% recorded once. Sequenced: peripheral blood. These receptors came from a woman aged 55 to 70 with COVID-19, enrolled during active disease. Both conserved end residues are part of each CDR3. A D gene is named only where the DNA matches it firmly. The size entry is marked missing in some rows and otherwise reads once, few, many or a size class.

d_gene | j_gene | v_gene | abundance | CDR3aa | CDR3nt
. | TRBJ2-2 | TRBV7-2 | . | CASRLDYTGELFF | TGTGCCAGCAGGCTAGATTACACCGGGGAGCTGTTTTTT
. | TRBJ2-3 | TRBV30 | . | CAWSKQGEITDTQYF | TGTGCCTGGAGTAAACAGGGCGAGATCACAGATACGCAGTATTTT
TRBD2 | TRBJ2-1 | TRBV5-1 | . | CASSPGLAGLSYNEQFF | TGCGCCAGCAGCCCTGGACTAGCGGGGCTATCCTACAATGAGCAGTTCTTC
TRBD2 | TRBJ2-5 | TRBV5-4 | . | CASSLSGRAVRTQYF | TGTGCCAGCAGCTTGAGCGGGAGGGCCGTTAGGACCCAGTACTTC
TRBD2 | TRBJ2-3 | TRBV6-2/TRBV6-3 | few | CASSYVGGSTDTQYF | TGTGCCAGCAGTTACGTTGGCGGGAGTACAGATACGCAGTATTTT
. | TRBJ2-7 | TRBV19 | . | CASSIEQGGQQYF | TGTGCCAGTAGTATAGAGCAGGGAGGCCAGCAGTACTTC
. | TRBJ2-7 | TRBV6-5 | . | CASSNQGTISYEQYF | TGTGCCAGCAGCAATCAGGGGACCATCTCCTACGAGCAGTACTTC
. | TRBJ1-1 | TRBV6-5 | . | CASSYSVRVKNTEAFF | TGTGCCAGCAGTTACTCGGTCCGGGTCAAGAACACTGAAGCTTTCTTT
TRBD1 | TRBJ2-7 | TRBV11-2 | once | CASSFPGQGYEQYF | TGTGCCAGCAGCTTTCCGGGACAGGGTTACGAGCAGTACTTC
TRBD2 | TRBJ2-1 | TRBV4-2 | once | CASSLGLAGDNEQFF | TGTGCCAGTTCTCTAGGGCTAGCGGGGGACAATGAGCAGTTCTTC
. | TRBJ1-2 | TRBV10-3 | . | CAISVTNGYTF | TGTGCCATCAGTGTTACAAACGGCTACACCTTC
TRBD1 | TRBJ1-2 | TRBV15 | . | CATSRGGQGYGYTF | TGTGCCACCAGCAGAGGGGGACAGGGGTATGGCTACACCTTC
. | TRBJ1-5 | TRBV7-2 | . | CASSLGGKSNQPQHF | TGTGCCAGCAGCTTGGGCGGGAAGAGCAATCAGCCCCAGCATTTT
TRBD1 | TRBJ1-2 | TRBV19 | . | CASSPQTGSSYGYTF | TGTGCCAGTAGTCCTCAGACAGGGTCGAGCTATGGCTACACCTTC
. | TRBJ1-3 | TRBV19 | . | CASSIVGEFSGNTIYF | TGTGCCAGTAGTATAGTCGGGGAATTCTCTGGAAACACCATATATTTT
TRBD2 | TRBJ2-5 | TRBV29-1 | . | CSAVPSGIKETQYF | TGCAGCGCCGTCCCTAGCGGGATTAAGGAGACCCAGTACTTC
. | TRBJ1-1 | TRBV12-5 | . | CASGFVGAVGTEAFF | TGTGCTAGTGGTTTTGTGGGGGCCGTGGGCACTGAAGCTTTCTTT
. | TRBJ1-2 | TRBV19 | . | CASRTSSSRGDGYTF | TGTGCCAGTAGGACAAGCTCTTCTCGGGGAGATGGCTACACCTTC
. | TRBJ2-1 | TRBV4-2 | . | CASSQDLERNEQFF | TGTGCCAGCAGCCAAGATCTCGAGCGCAATGAGCAGTTCTTC
TRBD2 | TRBJ2-1 | TRBV24-1 | . | CATSDPRPGLAGVYEQFF | TGTGCCACCAGTGACCCACGGCCTGGGCTAGCGGGAGTTTATGAGCAGTTCTTC
TRBD1 | TRBJ1-5 | TRBV30 | . | CAWSMGQDDQPQHF | TGTGCCTGGAGTATGGGACAGGACGATCAGCCCCAGCATTTT
TRBD2 | TRBJ2-7 | TRBV7-2 | . | CASRPSGSSYEQYF | TGTGCCAGCAGACCTAGCGGGAGCTCCTACGAGCAGTACTTC
. | TRBJ1-1 | TRBV9 | . | CASSVENLVEAEAFF | TGTGCCAGCAGCGTAGAGAACCTCGTGGAGGCTGAAGCTTTCTTT
. | TRBJ1-4 | TRBV3-1/TRBV3-2 | . | CASSQVVSANEKLFF | TGTGCCAGCAGCCAAGTCGTGTCGGCTAATGAAAAACTGTTTTTT
. | TRBJ2-3 | TRBV21-1 | once | CASIGLAGGPWGPDTQYF | TGTGCCAGCATTGGACTAGCGGGAGGGCCTTGGGGCCCAGATACGCAGTATTTT
. | TRBJ2-1 | TRBV19 | . | CASSTGYNEQFF | TGTGCCAGTAGTACGGGGTACAATGAGCAGTTCTTC
. | TRBJ2-1 | TRBV10-3 | . | CAIMDGMGEQFF | TGTGCCATCATGGACGGGATGGGGGAGCAGTTCTTC
TRBD1 | TRBJ1-2 | TRBV2 | . | CASRGTVGYTF | TGTGCCAGCAGGGGGACAGTTGGCTACACCTTC
TRBD1 | TRBJ2-7 | TRBV9 | . | CASSVGQGAHEQYF | TGTGCCAGCAGCGTAGGCCAGGGGGCCCACGAGCAGTACTTC
. | TRBJ2-2 | TRBV2 | . | CASRIAENTGELFF | TGTGCCAGCAGGATAGCAGAGAACACCGGGGAGCTGTTTTTT
TRBD1 | TRBJ1-2 | TRBV18 | . | CASSPGQKYGYTF | TGTGCCAGCTCACCGGGACAGAAATATGGCTACACCTTC
. | TRBJ2-1 | TRBV19 | . | CASSILARNNEQFF | TGTGCCAGTAGTATACTAGCGCGGAACAATGAGCAGTTCTTC
. | TRBJ1-5 | TRBV7-2 | once | CASSYRGNQPQHF | TGTGCCAGCAGCTACAGAGGGAATCAGCCCCAGCATTTT
. | TRBJ2-5 | TRBV6-2/TRBV6-3 | . | CASSSSTEGYQETQYF | TGTGCCAGCAGTTCCTCTACGGAGGGGTACCAAGAGACCCAGTACTTC
. | TRBJ2-3 | TRBV5-1 | . | CASSLGLAGTDTQYF | TGCGCCAGCAGCTTGGGACTGGCGGGGACAGATACGCAGTATTTT
TRBD1 | TRBJ1-2 | TRBV3-1/TRBV3-2 | once | CASSAIGTGDGYTF | TGTGCCAGCAGTGCTATAGGGACAGGGGACGGCTACACCTTC
TRBD1 | TRBJ1-2 | TRBV3-1/TRBV3-2 | . | CASSQEVGTGKENYGYTF | TGTGCCAGCAGCCAAGAAGTGGGGACAGGCAAGGAAAACTATGGCTACACCTTC
. | TRBJ2-7 | TRBV10-3 | . | CAISVQGYEQYF | TGTGCCATCAGTGTCCAGGGTTACGAGCAGTACTTC
. | TRBJ1-2 | TRBV11-3 | . | CASSLGLQFYTF | TGTGCCAGCAGCTTAGGTCTACAGTTCTACACCTTC
. | TRBJ1-1 | TRBV19 | . | CASSRVADMNTEAFF | TGTGCCAGTAGCCGCGTTGCGGACATGAACACTGAAGCTTTCTTT
. | TRBJ1-2 | TRBV10-3 | . | CAISGALSYGYTF | TGTGCCATCAGTGGAGCACTTAGCTATGGCTACACCTTC
. | TRBJ2-1 | TRBV29-1 | . | CSVETGSTAEQFF | TGCAGCGTTGAAACGGGGAGTACCGCTGAGCAGTTCTTC
TRBD2 | TRBJ2-1 | TRBV27 | . | CASSSSAGVSYNEQFF | TGTGCCAGCAGTAGTTCAGCGGGAGTGTCCTACAATGAGCAGTTCTTC
TRBD2 | TRBJ2-5 | TRBV3-1/TRBV3-2 | . | CASSHGLAGGRETQYF | TGTGCCAGCAGCCATGGACTAGCGGGAGGGCGAGAGACCCAGTACTTC
TRBD1 | TRBJ1-1 | TRBV29-1 | . | CSVSQGAGEAFF | TGCAGCGTTTCACAGGGGGCGGGTGAAGCTTTCTTT
. | TRBJ2-3 | TRBV7-3 | once | CASSLIAGRGDTQYF | TGTGCCAGCAGCTTAATCGCGGGCCGGGGAGATACGCAGTATTTT
TRBD1 | TRBJ1-4 | TRBV30 | . | CAWSRGDRGRGNEKLFF | TGTGCCTGGAGTAGAGGGGACAGGGGGCGAGGTAATGAAAAACTGTTTTTT
. | TRBJ1-2 | TRBV11-2 | few | CASSRQATNYGYTF | TGTGCCAGCAGCAGACAGGCTACTAACTATGGCTACACCTTC
. | TRBJ2-7 | TRBV28 | . | CASSDTLGFGEQYF | TGTGCCAGCAGTGACACCCTTGGTTTTGGCGAGCAGTACTTC
TRBD2 | TRBJ2-5 | TRBV11-2 | . | CASSLELAGGPGETQYF | TGTGCCAGCAGCTTAGAGCTAGCGGGAGGGCCGGGAGAGACCCAGTACTTC
. | TRBJ1-4 | TRBV27 | . | CASSLYRQSEKLFF | TGTGCCAGCAGTTTATACAGACAGAGTGAAAAACTGTTTTTT
TRBD1 | TRBJ1-2 | TRBV28 | once | CASSHRGLGYGYTF | TGTGCCAGCAGTCACAGGGGGCTCGGCTATGGCTACACCTTC